The T cell receptor (beta chain) under discussion was sequenced for a study of early T cells in non-severe SARS-CoV-2 infection. J gave up 4 bases and V 6 bases, and 9 bases lay outside the gene matches. The germline V gene has CDR1 DFQATT and CDR2 SNEGSKA (reference sequence). The CDR3 contains 15 residues. Each cDNA molecule carried a unique molecular identifier. Using its own MiXCR run on the 5' RACE reads, TCRdb lists one record per CDR3 protein. The repertoire consists of tens of thousands of distinct CDR3 sequences, with 10% to 12% occurring once and the leading ten covering roughly 3%. The sample was whole blood, taken at baseline. The clonotype originates from an adult who was a healthcare worker with PCR-confirmed SARS-CoV-2 infection or an uninfected control (not recorded which). This sequence joins TRBV20-1 and TRBJ2-1, with 10 bases that match TRBD2. CDR3: CSAKKGLAVYNEQFF. The CDR3 DNA is TGCAGTGCAAAGAAAGGACTAGCGGTATACAATGAGCAGTTCTTC.